The sequence of this T cell receptor (beta chain) was determined in a study of blood T cell repertoires in COVID-19. Study context: Samples came from the United States, Italy and Spain, spanning acute and convalescent COVID-19. PBMCs, B-cell-depleted T cells, or T cells provided the cDNA or gDNA that made up the material.

The length of the CDR3 is 15 residues. V lost 6 bases and J lost 0; bases outside the gene matches: 4. The germline V gene encodes CDR1 SNHLY and CDR2 FYNNEI. In the authors' workflow: How many nucleated cells were present was estimated from reference gene primer amplification. Measured with immunoSEQ multiplex PCR; TCRdb has only the in-frame clones, and not every one. V and J calls and clone size are as listed in that table; D and trimming were resolved from the DNA. Of approximately 150,000 clones in the sample, around 83% are singletons; the top ten hold around 19%. This chain uses TRBV2 with TRBJ2-2; 7 bases match TRBD1. Sequences were obtained from peripheral blood. The receptor's source is a woman in her 70s who had recovered from COVID-19. CDR3 nucleotides: TGTGCCAGCAGCCCCGGGACAGCGAACACCGGGGAGCTGTTTTTT. Translating it yields CASSPGTANTGELFF.